This T cell receptor beta chain was observed in a study of T cell responses to AZD1222 COVID-19 vaccine. The study, taken as a whole, reports: Clonal diversity may have been underestimated in mostly white British donors. Per reports, nearly half of all spike-specific TCRs target regions that are unmutated in variants.

A remark on this clone: Its target is not known.

Produced via immunoSEQ multiplex PCR; TCRdb's table is partial and in-frame only. The repertoire has 120,000 or so clones, 75% to 85% of them found once; the top ten carry about 27%. This CDR3 region has 18 residues. From germline, CDR1 is LGHDT and CDR2 YNNKEL (reference sequence). Trimming pared 4 bases from V and 2 bases from J, leaving 22 bases between. The TCR was taken from an adult who received the AZD1222 COVID-19 vaccine. This rearrangement joins TRBV3-1 (or the pseudogene TRBV3-2) to TRBJ2-3, with D perhaps being TRBD1 or TRBD2 (7 bases each). The sequencing here drew on peripheral blood, taken 28 days after the second AZD1222 dose. The CDR3 region has the DNA TGTGCCAGCAGCCCAGGGGGGGGCTCCTTCCTAAACACAGATACGCAGTATTTT. Its protein product is CASSPGGGSFLNTDTQYF.